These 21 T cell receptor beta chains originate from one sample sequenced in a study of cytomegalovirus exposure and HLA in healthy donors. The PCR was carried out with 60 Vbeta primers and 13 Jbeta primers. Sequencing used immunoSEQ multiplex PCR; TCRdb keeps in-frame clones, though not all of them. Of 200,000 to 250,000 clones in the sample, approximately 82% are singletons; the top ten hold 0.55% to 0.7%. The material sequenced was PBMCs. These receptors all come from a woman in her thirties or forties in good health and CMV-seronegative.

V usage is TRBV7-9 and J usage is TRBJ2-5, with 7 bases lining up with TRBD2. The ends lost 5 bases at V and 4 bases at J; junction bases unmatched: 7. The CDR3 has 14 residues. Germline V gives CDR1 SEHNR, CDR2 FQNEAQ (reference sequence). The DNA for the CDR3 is TGTGCCAGCAGCGCGATGGGACTAAGAGAGACCCAGTACTTC. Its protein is CASSAMGLRETQYF.

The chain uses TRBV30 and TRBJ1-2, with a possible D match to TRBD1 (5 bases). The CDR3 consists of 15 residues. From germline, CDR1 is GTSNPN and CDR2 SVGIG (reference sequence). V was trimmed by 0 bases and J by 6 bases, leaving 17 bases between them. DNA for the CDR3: TGTGCCTGGAGTGTACAGTTGGGGGGAGCTGATGGCTACACCTTC. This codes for CAWSVQLGGADGYTF.

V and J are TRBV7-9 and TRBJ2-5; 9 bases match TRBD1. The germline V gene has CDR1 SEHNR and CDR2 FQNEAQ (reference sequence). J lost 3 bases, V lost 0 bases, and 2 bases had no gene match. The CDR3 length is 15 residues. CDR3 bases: TGTGCCAGCAGCTTAGCCGGGACAGGGAAAGAGACCCAGTACTTC. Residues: CASSLAGTGKETQYF.

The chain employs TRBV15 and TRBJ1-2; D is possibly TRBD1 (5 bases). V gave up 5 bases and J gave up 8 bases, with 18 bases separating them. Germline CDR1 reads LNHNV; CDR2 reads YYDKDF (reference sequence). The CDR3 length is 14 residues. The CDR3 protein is CATSSAGTLGGYTF. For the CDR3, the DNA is TGTGCCACCAGCTCCGCCGGGACTCTTGGCGGCTACACCTTC.

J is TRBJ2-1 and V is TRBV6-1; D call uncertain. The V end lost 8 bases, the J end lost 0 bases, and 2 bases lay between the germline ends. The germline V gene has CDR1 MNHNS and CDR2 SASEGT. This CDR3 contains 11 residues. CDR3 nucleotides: TGTGCCAGCCTCTCCTACAATGAGCAGTTCTTC. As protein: CASLSYNEQFF.

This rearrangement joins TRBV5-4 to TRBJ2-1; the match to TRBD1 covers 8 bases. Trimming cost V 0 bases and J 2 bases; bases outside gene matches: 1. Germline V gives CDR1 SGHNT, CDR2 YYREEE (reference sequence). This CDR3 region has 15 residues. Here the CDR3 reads CASSLEDRAYNEQFF. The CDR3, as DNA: TGTGCCAGCAGCTTGGAGGACAGGGCCTACAATGAGCAGTTCTTC.

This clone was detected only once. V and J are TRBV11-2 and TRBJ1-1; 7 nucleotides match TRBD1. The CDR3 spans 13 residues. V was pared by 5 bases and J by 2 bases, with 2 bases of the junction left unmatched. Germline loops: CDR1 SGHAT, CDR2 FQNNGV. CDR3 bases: TGTGCCAGCAGCCGGGACAGTAACACTGAAGCTTTCTTT. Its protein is CASSRDSNTEAFF.

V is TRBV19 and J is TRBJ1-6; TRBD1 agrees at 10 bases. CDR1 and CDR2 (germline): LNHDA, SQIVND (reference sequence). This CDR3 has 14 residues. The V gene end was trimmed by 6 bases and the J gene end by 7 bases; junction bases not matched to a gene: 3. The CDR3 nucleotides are TGTGCCAGTAGGTCGGGACAGGGGAATTCACCCCTCCACTTT. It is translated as CASRSGQGNSPLHF.

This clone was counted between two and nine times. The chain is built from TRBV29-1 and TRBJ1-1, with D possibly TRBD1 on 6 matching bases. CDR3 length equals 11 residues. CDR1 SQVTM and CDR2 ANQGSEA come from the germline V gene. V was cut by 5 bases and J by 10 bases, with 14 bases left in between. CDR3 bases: TGCAGCGTTAAAGCACAGGGATCAGCTTTCTTT. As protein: CSVKAQGSAFF.

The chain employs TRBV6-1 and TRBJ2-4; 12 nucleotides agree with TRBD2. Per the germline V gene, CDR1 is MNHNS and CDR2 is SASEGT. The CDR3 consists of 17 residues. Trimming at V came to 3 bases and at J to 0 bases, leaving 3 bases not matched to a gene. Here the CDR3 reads CASSDLAGGGAKNIQYF. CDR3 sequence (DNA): TGTGCCAGCAGTGATCTAGCGGGGGGGGGAGCCAAAAACATTCAGTACTTC.

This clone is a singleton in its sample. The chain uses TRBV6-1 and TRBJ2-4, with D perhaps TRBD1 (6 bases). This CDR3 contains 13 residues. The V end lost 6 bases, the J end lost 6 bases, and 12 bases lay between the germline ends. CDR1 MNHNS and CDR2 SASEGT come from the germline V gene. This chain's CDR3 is CASRGTSGNIQYF. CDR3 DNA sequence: TGTGCCAGCAGGGGGACATCTGGAAACATTCAGTACTTC.

CDR3 nucleotides: TGTGCCAGCAGCTCAGCACAGGGGGCAGAAGCTTTCTTT. The encoded protein is CASSSAQGAEAFF. The V call is TRBV7-2, the J call TRBJ1-1; 9 nucleotides match TRBD1. The CDR3 has 13 residues. Trimming took 4 bases from V and 8 from J; bases not matched to a gene: 5. Looked up from germline, CDR1 is SGHTA and CDR2 is FQGNSA. Full variable domain (remainder filled in from reference TRBV7-2 and TRBJ1-1): GAGVSQSPSNKVTEKGKDVELRCDPISGHTALYWYRQSLGQGLEFLIYFQGNSAPDKSGLPSDRFSAERTGGSVSTLTIQRTQQEDSAVYLCASSSAQGAEAFFGQGTRLTVV.

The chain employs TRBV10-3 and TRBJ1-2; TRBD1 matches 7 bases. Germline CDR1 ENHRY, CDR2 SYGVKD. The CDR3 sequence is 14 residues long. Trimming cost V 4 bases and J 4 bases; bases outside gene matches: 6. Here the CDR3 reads CAISAEGQSYGYTF. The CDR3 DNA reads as TGTGCCATCAGTGCGGAGGGACAGAGCTATGGCTACACCTTC.

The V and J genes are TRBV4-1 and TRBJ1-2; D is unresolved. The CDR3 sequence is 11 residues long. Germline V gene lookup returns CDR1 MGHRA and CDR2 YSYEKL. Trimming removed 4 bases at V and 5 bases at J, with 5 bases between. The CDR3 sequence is CASSPGYGYTF. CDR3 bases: TGCGCCAGCAGCCCCGGTTATGGCTACACCTTC.

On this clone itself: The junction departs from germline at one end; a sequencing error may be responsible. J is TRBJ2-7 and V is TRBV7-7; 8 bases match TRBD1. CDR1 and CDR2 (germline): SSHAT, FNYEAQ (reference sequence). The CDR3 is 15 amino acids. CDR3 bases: TGTGCTAGCAGCTCAGGGACAGGCGCCTCCTACGAGCAGTACTTC. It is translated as CASSSGTGASYEQYF.

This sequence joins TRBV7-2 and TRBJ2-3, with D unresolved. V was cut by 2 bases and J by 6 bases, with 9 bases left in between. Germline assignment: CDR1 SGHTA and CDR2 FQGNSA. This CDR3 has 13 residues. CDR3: CASSLNSLDTQYF. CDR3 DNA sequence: TGTGCCAGCAGCTTAAATTCTCTGGATACGCAGTATTTT. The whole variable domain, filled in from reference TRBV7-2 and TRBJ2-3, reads GAGVSQSPSNKVTEKGKDVELRCDPISGHTALYWYRQSLGQGLEFLIYFQGNSAPDKSGLPSDRFSAERTGGSVSTLTIQRTQQEDSAVYLCASSLNSLDTQYFGPGTRLTVL.

CDR3 amino acids: CASSVTNGIKSGELFF. The CDR3 bases are TGTGCCAGCAGCGTGACTAATGGGATTAAGAGCGGGGAGCTGTTTTTT. The chain couples TRBV14 to TRBJ2-2; a possible D gene is TRBD2 (5 bases). CDR3 size: 16 residues. Trimming took 5 bases from V and 7 from J, leaving 20 bases between them. CDR1 is SGHDN and CDR2 is FVKESK in the germline V gene.

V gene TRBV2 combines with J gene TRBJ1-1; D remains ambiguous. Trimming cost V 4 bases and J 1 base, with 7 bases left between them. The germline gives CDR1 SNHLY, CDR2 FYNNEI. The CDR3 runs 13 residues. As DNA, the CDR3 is TGTGCCAGCAGTGGGCACGAGAACACTGAAGCTTTCTTT. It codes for CASSGHENTEAFF.

CDR3 region: CASGDGTRGEKLFF. CDR3 nucleotide sequence: TGTGCTAGTGGGGACGGGACTCGGGGTGAAAAACTGTTTTTT. The rearrangement joins TRBV12-5 to TRBJ1-4; D is perhaps TRBD1 (5 bases). Germline CDR1 and CDR2: LGHNT and FRNRAP. This CDR3 has 14 amino acids. V lost 6 bases to trimming and J lost 7 bases, with 15 bases between them.

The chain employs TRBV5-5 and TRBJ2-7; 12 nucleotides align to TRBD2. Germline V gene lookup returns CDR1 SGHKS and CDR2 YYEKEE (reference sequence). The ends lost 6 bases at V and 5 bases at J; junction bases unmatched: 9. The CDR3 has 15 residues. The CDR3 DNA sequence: TGTGCCAGCACTCGCAGACTAGCGGGGGAGGACGAGCAGTACTTC. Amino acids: CASTRRLAGEDEQYF.

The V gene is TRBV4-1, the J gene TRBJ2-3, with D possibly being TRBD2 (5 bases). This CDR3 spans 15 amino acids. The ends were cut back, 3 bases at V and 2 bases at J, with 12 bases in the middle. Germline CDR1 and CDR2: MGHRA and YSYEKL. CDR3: CASSHAGLITDTQYF. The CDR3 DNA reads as TGCGCCAGCAGCCACGCTGGACTGATCACAGATACGCAGTATTTT.